The 26 T cell receptor beta chains below all came from one sample that was sequenced in a study of cytomegalovirus exposure and HLA in healthy donors. PCR used 60 Vbeta primers and 13 Jbeta primers. Sequenced by immunoSEQ multiplex PCR; TCRdb stores in-frame clones only, minus some. The sample consists of tens of thousands of clones, roughly 79% of them appearing once. Sequences were obtained from PBMCs. The receptors were sampled from a man between 45 and 60 years old in good health and CMV-seronegative.

This clone has only a few counts. The chain uses TRBV6-5 and TRBJ1-1, with D hard to call. CDR3 length: 13 amino acids. Looked up from germline, CDR1 is MNHEY and CDR2 is SVGAGI. V lost 0 bases and J lost 1, with 3 bases in between. The CDR3 DNA sequence: TGTGCCAGCAGTTACTCCAAGAACACTGAAGCTTTCTTT. Its protein product is CASSYSKNTEAFF.

The chain carries TRBV28 and TRBJ1-2; D ambiguous. Germline assignment: CDR1 MDHEN and CDR2 SYDVKM. Trimming removed 3 bases at V and 8 bases at J, with 22 bases between. The CDR3 sequence is 16 residues long. CDR3: CASSFEAGAIRGGYTF. The CDR3 DNA sequence: TGTGCCAGCAGTTTCGAGGCAGGCGCGATACGGGGAGGCTACACCTTC.

The V and J genes are TRBV2 and TRBJ2-5, with D tentatively TRBD2 (6 bases). Trimming shortened V by 1 base and J by 3 bases, and 9 bases separated the two germline ends. Germline values: CDR1 SNHLY, CDR2 FYNNEI. CDR3 length: 14 residues. The CDR3 protein is CASSEGLAEETQYF. The DNA for the CDR3 is TGTGCCAGCAGTGAAGGATTAGCGGAAGAGACCCAGTACTTC.

CDR3 DNA sequence: TGTGCCAGCAGACAGGGGTTCGGCGGGGAGCTGTTTTTT. It codes for CASRQGFGGELFF. The V call is TRBV28, the J call TRBJ2-2; 7 positions agree with TRBD1. The CDR3 spans 13 residues. Looked up from germline, CDR1 is MDHEN and CDR2 is SYDVKM. The trim removed 6 bases at V and 7 bases at J, leaving 5 bases unmatched.

The J gene is TRBJ1-1, the V gene TRBV30; 7 bases align to TRBD1. V gave up 2 bases and J gave up 10 bases; unmatched junction bases: 13. This CDR3 has 14 amino acids. The germline CDR1 and CDR2 sequences are GTSNPN and SVGIG (reference sequence). CDR3 nucleotide sequence: TGTGCCTGGAGTCCCGGACAGGCGCATGGGCGAGCTTTCTTT. Amino acid sequence: CAWSPGQAHGRAFF.

This clone was observed a single time. The V and J genes are TRBV9 and TRBJ2-7; 7 positions agree with TRBD1. The junction had 9 bases not matched to a gene; V was cut back by 3 bases and J by 3 bases. The V gene's germline CDR1 is SGDLS and CDR2 YYNGEE. This CDR3 has 15 residues. CDR3 loop: CASSGQGIGGYEQYF. As DNA, the CDR3 is TGTGCCAGCAGCGGACAGGGAATAGGCGGCTACGAGCAGTACTTC.

This clone was found a few times. This chain's CDR3 is CASRGDLNTEAFF. The CDR3 nucleotides read TGTGCCAGCCGGGGGGATCTGAACACTGAAGCTTTCTTT. J is TRBJ1-1 and V is TRBV18; maybe TRBD1 (5 bases). The V end lost 8 bases, the J end lost 0 bases, and 10 bases lay between the germline ends. Germline values: CDR1 KGHSH, CDR2 LQKENI. The CDR3 is 13 amino acids.

The chain recombines TRBV9 with TRBJ2-2, with D perhaps matching TRBD1 (6 bases). V lost 3 bases and J 3 bases, leaving 9 bases between the germline ends. From germline, CDR1 is SGDLS and CDR2 YYNGEE. This CDR3 spans 14 amino acids. CDR3 coding DNA: TGTGCCAGCAGCGCCAACAGGGACACCGGGGAGCTGTTTTTT. This encodes CASSANRDTGELFF.

This clone came up a few times. The V and J genes are TRBV6-1 and TRBJ2-1; 8 bases align to TRBD1. There are 15 residues in the CDR3. V lost 5 bases to trimming and J lost 6 bases; unmatched junction nucleotides: 9. Germline assignment: CDR1 MNHNS and CDR2 SASEGT. The CDR3 sequence: CASSKNRGWGNEQFF. The CDR3 DNA sequence: TGTGCCAGCAGTAAAAACAGGGGGTGGGGCAATGAGCAGTTCTTC.

The rearrangement joins TRBV5-1 to TRBJ2-1; TRBD2 matches 8 bases. This CDR3 comprises 15 residues. J lost 2 bases, V lost 2 bases, and 3 bases had no gene match. In germline, CDR1 is SGHRS, CDR2 YFSETQ. CDR3 in DNA: TGCGCCAGCAGCTTTCGAGCGGGAGCCTACAATGAGCAGTTCTTC. Its protein is CASSFRAGAYNEQFF.

The chain has TRBV6-5 and TRBJ2-7, with D possibly TRBD2 on 5 matching bases. Trimming left V 6 bases short and J 0 bases short, with 15 bases between. This CDR3 contains 15 residues. The germline V gene encodes CDR1 MNHEY and CDR2 SVGAGI. CDR3 amino acids: CASRPSPGVSYEQYF. CDR3 DNA sequence: TGTGCCAGCAGACCATCTCCCGGGGTCTCCTACGAGCAGTACTTC.

This clone has just one count. The gene calls are TRBV5-1 and TRBJ1-2, with D unresolved. V was clipped by 6 bases and J by 8 bases, with 14 bases between them. Germline-derived CDR1 and CDR2 are SGHRS and YFSETQ. There are 12 residues in the CDR3. The CDR3, as DNA: TGCGCCAGCACAGAGTCCGGGGAAGGCTACACCTTC. Translation: CASTESGEGYTF.

A remark on this clone: The sample holds other DNA sequences that translate to the same CDR3. The chain is built from TRBV9 and TRBJ2-3; 11 bases align to TRBD1. Germline assignment: CDR1 SGDLS and CDR2 YYNGEE. This CDR3 is built from 15 residues. V shed 2 bases, J shed 3 bases, and the junction held 2 bases outside the gene matches. The CDR3 nucleotides read TGTGCCAGCAGCGTGGGGACAGGGGGGACAGATACGCAGTATTTT. It encodes CASSVGTGGTDTQYF.

V gene TRBV27 combines with J gene TRBJ2-5, with a possible D match to TRBD2 (7 bases). Deletions cut 1 base from V and 4 bases from J, with 16 bases between. The CDR3 has 16 residues. Germline CDR1 MNHEY, CDR2 SMNVEV (reference sequence). CDR3 DNA sequence: TGTGCCAGCAGTTTATTGGGCAGGGGAGGGCCAGAGACCCAGTACTTC. Its translation: CASSLLGRGGPETQYF.

J is TRBJ1-2 and V is TRBV25-1, with D unclear. The CDR3 contains 14 residues. Trimming removed 3 bases from V and 6 bases from J, with 14 bases in between. The germline gives CDR1 MGHDK, CDR2 SYGVNS. As DNA, the CDR3 is TGTGCCAGCAGTGATCAGGAGGAGGTACATGGCTACACCTTC. It encodes CASSDQEEVHGYTF.

Only a few counts were recorded for this clone. The rearrangement uses TRBV5-8 and TRBJ1-5; 7 bases are shared with TRBD1. From germline, CDR1 is SGHTS and CDR2 YDEGEE. The V and J ends lost 4 bases and 2 bases, in that order; junction bases with no gene match: 6. This CDR3 is built from 15 residues. The CDR3 bases are TGTGCCAGCAGCAGGGGACAGTGGGGCAATCAGCCCCAGCATTTT. Translated, it gives CASSRGQWGNQPQHF. The full variable domain, with the rest looked up from reference TRBV5-8 and TRBJ1-5, is EAGVTQSPTHLIKTRGQQATLRCSPISGHTSVYWYQQALGLGLQFLLWYDEGEERNRGNFPPRFSGRQFPNYSSELNVNALELEDSALYLCASSRGQWGNQPQHFGDGTRLSIL.

This clone was seen a handful of times. The chain employs TRBV7-3 and TRBJ2-5; TRBD2 matches at 7 bases. The V segment lost 0 bases and the J segment 11 bases; nucleotides outside the gene matches: 9. This CDR3 is 14 amino acids long. CDR1 SGHTA and CDR2 FQGTGA come from the germline V gene. The CDR3 region is CASSLTGTTGEQYF. The CDR3 DNA reads TGTGCCAGCAGCTTAACGGGGACTACCGGGGAGCAGTACTTC. The complete variable domain, with remaining parts taken from reference TRBV7-3 and TRBJ2-5, reads GAGVSQTPSNKVTEKGKYVELRCDPISGHTALYWYRQSLGQGPEFLIYFQGTGAADDSGLPNDRFFAVRPEGSVSTLKIQRTERGDSAVYLCASSLTGTTGEQYFGPGTRLLVL.

The CDR3 nucleotides read TGTGCCAGCAGCGAGACACAATCAGGGTTGACCGGGGAGCTGTTTTTT. Translated, it gives CASSETQSGLTGELFF. The rearrangement joins TRBV5-8 to TRBJ2-2; possible D gene TRBD1, 5 bases. Trimming shortened V by 4 bases and J by 5 bases, and 18 bases separated the two germline ends. Germline V gene data show CDR1 as SGHTS and CDR2 as YDEGEE. The CDR3 is made up of 16 amino acids.

This chain connects TRBV27 to TRBJ2-7, with TRBD1 matching over 10 bases. The CDR3 spans 14 residues. Germline V gene lookup returns CDR1 MNHEY and CDR2 SMNVEV (reference sequence). V lost 4 bases, J lost 1 base, and 1 base stayed unmatched. The CDR3 protein is CASSWDRGSYEQYF. The DNA of the CDR3 is TGTGCCAGCAGTTGGGACAGGGGATCCTACGAGCAGTACTTC.

This clone was seen only a few times. The V gene is TRBV6-1, the J gene TRBJ2-2; TRBD2 matches 8 bases. Germline CDR1 reads MNHNS; CDR2 reads SASEGT. CDR3 length: 14 amino acids. Germline trimming cut 7 bases from V and 7 bases from J; bases unmatched to any gene: 8. The CDR3 sequence is CASIPSGGDGELFF. CDR3 coding DNA: TGTGCCAGCATTCCAAGCGGGGGAGACGGGGAGCTGTTTTTT.

This clone has only one observation. The V gene is TRBV5-4, the J gene TRBJ2-2; perhaps TRBD2 as D (5 bases). Deletions cut 4 bases from V and 6 bases from J, with 10 bases between. The CDR3 covers 13 residues. Germline V lookup: CDR1 SGHNT, CDR2 YYREEE (reference sequence). Written as DNA, the CDR3 is TGTGCCAGCAGCCCCCCCGGGGCCGGGGAGCTGTTTTTT. This translates into CASSPPGAGELFF.

This rearrangement joins TRBV27 to TRBJ2-7; D gene unclear. This CDR3 contains 12 residues. Germline V gene sequence: CDR1 MNHEY, CDR2 SMNVEV (reference sequence). Trimming pared 6 bases from V and 7 bases from J, leaving 13 bases between. Here the CDR3 reads CASSSPSSEQYF. The CDR3 nucleotides are TGTGCCAGCAGCTCACCCTCTAGTGAGCAGTACTTC.

The chain couples TRBV7-2 to TRBJ2-2; TRBD2 aligns across 10 bases. CDR1 is SGHTA and CDR2 is FQGNSA in the germline V gene. This CDR3 is 14 amino acids long. The junction had 4 bases not matched to a gene; V was cut back by 7 bases and J by 5 bases. The CDR3 sequence is CASNLAGDTGELFF. Here the CDR3 DNA reads TGTGCCAGCAACCTAGCGGGAGATACCGGGGAGCTGTTTTTT. Full variable domain (remainder filled in from reference TRBV7-2 and TRBJ2-2): GAGVSQSPSNKVTEKGKDVELRCDPISGHTALYWYRQSLGQGLEFLIYFQGNSAPDKSGLPSDRFSAERTGGSVSTLTIQRTQQEDSAVYLCASNLAGDTGELFFGEGSRLTVL.

This clone was counted only a few times. The CDR3, as DNA: TGCGCCAGCAGCTCGGGGACTAGCGGGGGGATCACAGATACGCAGTATTTT. Translation: CASSSGTSGGITDTQYF. The chain employs TRBV5-1 and TRBJ2-3; 15 nucleotides align to TRBD2. Germline CDR1 and CDR2: SGHRS and YFSETQ. This CDR3 contains 17 residues. V was pared by 3 bases and J by 2 bases, with 4 bases of the junction left unmatched.

With regard to this clone: An end of the junction does not agree with germline; a read error may underlie this. The chain combines TRBV27 with TRBJ1-2; D call uncertain. This CDR3 spans 16 amino acids. Germline CDR1 MNHEY, CDR2 SMNVEV (reference sequence). The chain's CDR3 is CANSLGGTLGSYGYTF. CDR3 DNA sequence: TGTGCCAACAGTTTGGGTGGAACCCTAGGGAGCTATGGCTACACCTTC.

A single count supports this clone. The chain is built from TRBV5-8 and TRBJ1-5; the D is unclear. The V end was cut by 1 base, the J end by 4 bases, with 12 bases between. This CDR3 is 15 amino acids long. Looked up from germline, CDR1 is SGHTS and CDR2 is YDEGEE. The CDR3 sequence: CASSLLRGNNQPQHF. In DNA form, the CDR3 reads TGTGCCAGCAGCTTGCTTCGAGGGAATAATCAGCCCCAGCATTTT.